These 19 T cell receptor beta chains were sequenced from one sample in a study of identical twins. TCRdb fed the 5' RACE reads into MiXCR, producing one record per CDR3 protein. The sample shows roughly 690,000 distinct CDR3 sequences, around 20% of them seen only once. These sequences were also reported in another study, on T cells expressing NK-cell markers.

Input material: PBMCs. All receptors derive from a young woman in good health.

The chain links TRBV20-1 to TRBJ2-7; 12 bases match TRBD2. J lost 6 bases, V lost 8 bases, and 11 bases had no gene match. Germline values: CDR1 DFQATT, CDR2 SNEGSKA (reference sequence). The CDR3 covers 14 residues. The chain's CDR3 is CSPLLAGGPGEQYF. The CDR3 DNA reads TGCAGTCCTTTGCTAGCGGGAGGGCCAGGCGAGCAGTACTTC.

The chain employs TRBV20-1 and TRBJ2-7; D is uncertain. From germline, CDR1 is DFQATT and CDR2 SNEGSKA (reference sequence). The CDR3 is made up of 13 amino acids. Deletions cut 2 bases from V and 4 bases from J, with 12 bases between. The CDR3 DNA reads TGCAGTGCTAGAACGCGTCCCGCTTACGAGCAGTACTTC. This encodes CSARTRPAYEQYF.

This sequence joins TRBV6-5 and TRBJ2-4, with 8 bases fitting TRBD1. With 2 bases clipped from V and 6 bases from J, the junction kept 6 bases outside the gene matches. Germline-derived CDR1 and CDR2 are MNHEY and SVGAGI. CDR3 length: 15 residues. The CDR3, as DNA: TGTGCCAGCAGTTACAACACAGGGGGTCGAAACATTCAGTACTTC. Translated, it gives CASSYNTGGRNIQYF.

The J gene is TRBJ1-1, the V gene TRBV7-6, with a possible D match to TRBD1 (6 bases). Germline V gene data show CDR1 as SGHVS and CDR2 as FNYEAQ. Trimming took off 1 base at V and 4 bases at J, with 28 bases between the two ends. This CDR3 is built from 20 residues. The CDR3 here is CASSLDPDPGTLGGGTEAFF. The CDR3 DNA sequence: TGTGCCAGCAGCTTAGACCCTGACCCTGGGACACTGGGAGGCGGCACTGAAGCTTTCTTT. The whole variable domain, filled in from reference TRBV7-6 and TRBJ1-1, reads GAGVSQSPRYKVTKRGQDVALRCDPISGHVSLYWYRQALGQGPEFLTYFNYEAQQDKSGLPNDRFSAERPEGSISTLTIQRTEQRDSAMYRCASSLDPDPGTLGGGTEAFFGQGTRLTVV.

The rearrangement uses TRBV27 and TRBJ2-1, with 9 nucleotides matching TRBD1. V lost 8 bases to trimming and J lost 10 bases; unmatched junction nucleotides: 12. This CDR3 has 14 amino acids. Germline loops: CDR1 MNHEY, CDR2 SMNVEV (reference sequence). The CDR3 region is CASGPGQGFGEQFF. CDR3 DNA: TGTGCCAGCGGACCGGGACAGGGTTTTGGGGAGCAGTTCTTC.

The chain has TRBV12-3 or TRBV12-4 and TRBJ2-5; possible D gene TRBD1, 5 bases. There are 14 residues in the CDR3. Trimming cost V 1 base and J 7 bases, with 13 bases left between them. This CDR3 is CASSLGTPGGTQYF. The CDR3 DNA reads TGTGCCAGCAGTTTAGGGACACCAGGTGGGACCCAGTACTTC.

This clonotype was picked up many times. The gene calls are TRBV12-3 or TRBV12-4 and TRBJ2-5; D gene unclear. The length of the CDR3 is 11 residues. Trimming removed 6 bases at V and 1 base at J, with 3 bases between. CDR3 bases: TGTGCCAGCAGGATCCAAGAGACCCAGTACTTC. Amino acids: CASRIQETQYF.

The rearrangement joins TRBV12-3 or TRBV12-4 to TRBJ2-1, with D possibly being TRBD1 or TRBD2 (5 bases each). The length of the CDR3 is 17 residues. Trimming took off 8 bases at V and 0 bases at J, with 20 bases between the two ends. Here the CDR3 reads CASAFRDRDSSYNEQFF. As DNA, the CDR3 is TGTGCCAGCGCCTTCAGGGACCGCGATAGCTCCTACAATGAGCAGTTCTTC.

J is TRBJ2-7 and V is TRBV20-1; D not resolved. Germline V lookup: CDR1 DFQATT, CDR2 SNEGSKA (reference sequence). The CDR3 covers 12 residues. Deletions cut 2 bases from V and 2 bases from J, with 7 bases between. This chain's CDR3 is CSARQLTYEQYF. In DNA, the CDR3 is TGCAGTGCTAGACAGTTAACCTACGAGCAGTACTTC.

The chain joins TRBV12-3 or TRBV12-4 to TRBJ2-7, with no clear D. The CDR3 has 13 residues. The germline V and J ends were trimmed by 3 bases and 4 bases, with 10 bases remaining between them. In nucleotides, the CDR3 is TGTGCCAGCAGTTTTCTCATCGGGTACGAGCAGTACTTC. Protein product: CASSFLIGYEQYF.

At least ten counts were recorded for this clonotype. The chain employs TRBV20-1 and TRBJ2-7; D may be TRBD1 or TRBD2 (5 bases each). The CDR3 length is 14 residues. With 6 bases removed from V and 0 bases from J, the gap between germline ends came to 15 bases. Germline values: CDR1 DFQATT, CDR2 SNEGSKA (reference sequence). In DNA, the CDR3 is TGCAGTGCGGGAGACAGCCTAAGCTCCTACGAGCAGTACTTC. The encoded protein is CSAGDSLSSYEQYF.

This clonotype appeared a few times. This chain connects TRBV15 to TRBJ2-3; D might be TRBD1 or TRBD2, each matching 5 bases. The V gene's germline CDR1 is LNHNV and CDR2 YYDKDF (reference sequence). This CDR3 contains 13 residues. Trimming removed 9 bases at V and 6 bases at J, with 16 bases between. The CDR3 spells CATSTGARDTQYF. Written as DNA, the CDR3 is TGTGCCACTTCGACCGGGGCCAGGGATACGCAGTATTTT.

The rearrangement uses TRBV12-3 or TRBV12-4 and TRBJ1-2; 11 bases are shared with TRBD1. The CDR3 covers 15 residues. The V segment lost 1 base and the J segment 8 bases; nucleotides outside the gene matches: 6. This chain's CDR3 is CASSLGTGGAKGYTF. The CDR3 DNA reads TGTGCCAGCAGTTTAGGGACAGGGGGCGCGAAAGGCTACACCTTC.

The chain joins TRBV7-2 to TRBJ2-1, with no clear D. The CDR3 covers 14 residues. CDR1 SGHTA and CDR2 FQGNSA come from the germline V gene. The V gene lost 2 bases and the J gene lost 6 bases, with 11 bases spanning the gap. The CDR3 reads CASSLSVGSNEQFF. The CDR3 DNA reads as TGTGCCAGCAGCTTATCGGTAGGCAGCAATGAGCAGTTCTTC.

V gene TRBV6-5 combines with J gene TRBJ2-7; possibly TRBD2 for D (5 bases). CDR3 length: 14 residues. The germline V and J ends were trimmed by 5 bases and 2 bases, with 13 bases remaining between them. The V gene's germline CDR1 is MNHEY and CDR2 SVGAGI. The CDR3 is CASSTRTGTYEQYF. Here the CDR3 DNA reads TGTGCCAGCAGTACTCGGACGGGGACCTACGAGCAGTACTTC.

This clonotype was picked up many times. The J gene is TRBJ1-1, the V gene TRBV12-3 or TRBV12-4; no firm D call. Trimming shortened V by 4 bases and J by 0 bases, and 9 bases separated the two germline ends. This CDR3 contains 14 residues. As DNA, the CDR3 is TGTGCCAGCAGTTCATCGTCCATGAACACTGAAGCTTTCTTT. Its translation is CASSSSSMNTEAFF.

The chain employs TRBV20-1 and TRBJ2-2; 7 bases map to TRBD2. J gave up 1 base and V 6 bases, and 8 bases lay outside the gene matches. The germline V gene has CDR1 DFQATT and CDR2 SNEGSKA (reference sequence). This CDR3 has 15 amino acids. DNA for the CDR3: TGCAGTGCCCCTGTGTGGGGGGGGAACACCGGGGAGCTGTTTTTT. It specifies CSAPVWGGNTGELFF.

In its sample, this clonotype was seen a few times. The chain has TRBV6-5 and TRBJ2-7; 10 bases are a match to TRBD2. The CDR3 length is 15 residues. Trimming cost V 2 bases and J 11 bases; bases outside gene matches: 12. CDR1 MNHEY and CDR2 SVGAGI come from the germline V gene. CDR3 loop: CASSYQTSGWRREYF. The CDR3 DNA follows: TGTGCCAGCAGTTACCAGACTAGCGGGTGGCGTCGGGAGTACTTC.

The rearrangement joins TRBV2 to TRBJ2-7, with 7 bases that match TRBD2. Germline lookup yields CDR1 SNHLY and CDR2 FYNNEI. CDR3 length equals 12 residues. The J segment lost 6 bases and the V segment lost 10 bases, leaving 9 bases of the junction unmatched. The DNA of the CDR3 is TGTGCCACCCGGGACTACATTTCCGAGCAGTACTTC. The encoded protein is CATRDYISEQYF.